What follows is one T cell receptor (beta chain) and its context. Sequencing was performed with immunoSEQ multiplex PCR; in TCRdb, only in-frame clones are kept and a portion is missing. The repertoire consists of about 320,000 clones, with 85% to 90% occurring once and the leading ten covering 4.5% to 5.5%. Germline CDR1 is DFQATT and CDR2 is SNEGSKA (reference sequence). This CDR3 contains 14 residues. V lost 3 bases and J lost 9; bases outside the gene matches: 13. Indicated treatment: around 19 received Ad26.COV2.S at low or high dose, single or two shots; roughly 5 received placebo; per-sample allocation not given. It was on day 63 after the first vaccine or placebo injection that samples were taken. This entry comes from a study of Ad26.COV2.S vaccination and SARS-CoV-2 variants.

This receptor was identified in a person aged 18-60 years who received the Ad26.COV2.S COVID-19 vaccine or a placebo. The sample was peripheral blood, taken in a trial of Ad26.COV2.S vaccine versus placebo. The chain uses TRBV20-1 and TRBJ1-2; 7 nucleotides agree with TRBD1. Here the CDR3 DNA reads TGCAGTGCTAGTGACACCTTGGACAGGCTAAGCTACACCTTC. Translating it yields CSASDTLDRLSYTF.